This TCR beta chain comes out of a study of T cells in Graves' hyperthyroidism and ophthalmopathy. About the study: At initial diagnosis, before any treatment had begun, peripheral blood was obtained.

TCR beta CDR3 region amplification was performed from RNA transcripts. The primer set for the first-round RT-PCR of the TCR CDR3 was HTBI. TCRdb re-derived calls from the multiplex PCR reads in MiXCR, one entry per CDR3 protein. Of approximately 520,000 distinct CDR3 sequences in the sample, 20% to 25% were seen once. When ophthalmopathy did not progress within 18 months, Graves' hyperthyroidism was considered stable. PBMCs were derived from about 9.1 ml fresh peripheral blood. CDR3 length equals 13 residues. V was clipped by 5 bases and J by 7 bases; unmatched bases: 7. CDR1 is SGHDN, CDR2 FVKESK, per germline.

Input material: blood. This receptor was obtained from a man younger than 35 with Graves' hyperthyroidism. The genes are TRBV14 and TRBJ2-5; 7 bases match TRBD2. CDR3 in amino acids: CASSYASGRTQYF. The CDR3 coding sequence is TGTGCCAGCAGCTACGCTAGCGGTAGGACCCAGTACTTC. Based on the CDR3 plus reference TRBV14 and TRBJ2-5, the full variable domain is EAGVTQFPSHSVIEKGQTVTLRCDPISGHDNLYWYRRVMGKEIKFLLHFVKESKQDESGMPNNRFLAERTGGTYSTLKVQPAELEDSGVYFCASSYASGRTQYFGPGTRLLVL.